Shown below are 8 T cell receptor beta chains from a single sample sequenced in a study of CDR3 diversity in severe acne. TCRdb re-analysed the PCR reads in MiXCR, keeping a single row per CDR3 protein. The data hold 85,000 to 120,000 distinct CDR3 sequences, with under 60% observed a single time. Specimen: blood. The receptors here all came from a male donor with acne.

V and J are TRBV7-8 and TRBJ2-5; TRBD1 is a possible D gene (5 bases). Germline V lookup: CDR1 SGHVS, CDR2 FQNEAQ. The CDR3 covers 14 residues. V lost 5 bases, J lost 8 bases, and 18 bases lay in between. In DNA form, the CDR3 reads TGTGCCAGCAGCCACTTTACAGGTCCGGGCACCCAGTACTTC. Its protein is CASSHFTGPGTQYF.

The V call is TRBV24-1, the J call TRBJ1-5, with TRBD1 identical over 10 bases. Losses at the gene ends were 11 bases for V and 0 bases for J; bases not matched to a gene: 12. This CDR3 has 17 residues. The V gene's germline CDR1 is KGHDR and CDR2 SFDVKD. The CDR3: CASSGTGDGNSNQPQHF. The CDR3 nucleotides read TGTGCCAGCAGCGGGACAGGGGACGGAAATAGCAATCAGCCCCAGCATTTT.

The chain combines TRBV25-1 with TRBJ2-7; D perhaps matches TRBD1 (6 bases). This CDR3 contains 15 residues. The V gene lost 4 bases and the J gene lost 5 bases, with 18 bases spanning the gap. The germline CDR1 and CDR2 sequences are MGHDK and SYGVNS. Here the CDR3 reads CASSANQGIRHEQYF. The DNA of the CDR3 is TGTGCCAGCAGTGCCAATCAGGGGATACGCCACGAGCAGTACTTC.

Notes on this clonotype: One end of the junction does not line up with germline, which may come from a read error. This chain joins TRBV7-9 and TRBJ1-2, with D perhaps matching TRBD1 (6 bases). The CDR3 runs to 17 residues. Germline V gene sequence: CDR1 SEHNR, CDR2 FQNEAQ (reference sequence). The CDR3 DNA reads as TGCGCCAGCAGCCAAGCCCTTTCAGGGGTGTCTAACTATGGCTACACCTTC. It encodes CASSQALSGVSNYGYTF.

This rearrangement joins TRBV5-4 to TRBJ2-2, with 7 bases lining up with TRBD1. In germline, CDR1 is SGHNT, CDR2 YYREEE (reference sequence). This CDR3 spans 15 amino acids. Germline trimming cut 0 bases from V and 5 bases from J; bases unmatched to any gene: 4. This chain's CDR3 is CASSLARGRTGELFF. The DNA for the CDR3 is TGTGCCAGCAGCTTGGCTAGGGGGCGGACCGGGGAGCTGTTTTTT.

In its sample, this clonotype was seen a few times. This chain connects TRBV20-1 to TRBJ1-1; D is unclear. In germline, CDR1 is DFQATT, CDR2 SNEGSKA (reference sequence). Deletions cut 0 bases from V and 11 bases from J, with 22 bases between. The CDR3 sequence is 15 residues long. The CDR3 nucleotides are TGCAGTGCTAGAGATTCCCAAACTAGCGGGATTGGGGCTTTCTTT. Translating it yields CSARDSQTSGIGAFF.

The chain couples TRBV7-3 to TRBJ2-7; D gene uncertain. V lost 4 bases, J lost 2 bases, and 9 bases lay in between. The germline V gene has CDR1 SGHTA and CDR2 FQGTGA. CDR3 length: 13 residues. CDR3 sequence: CASSSRETYEQYF. DNA of the CDR3: TGTGCCAGCAGCTCAAGAGAGACCTACGAGCAGTACTTC.

At least ten counts were recorded for this clonotype. The chain links TRBV5-4 to TRBJ2-2; no clear D. Germline-derived CDR1 and CDR2 are SGHNT and YYREEE (reference sequence). CDR3 length: 14 amino acids. The V end was cut by 5 bases, the J end by 0 bases, with 8 bases between. CDR3 coding DNA: TGTGCCAGCAGTTTAACGGCGAACACCGGGGAGCTGTTTTTT. Its translation: CASSLTANTGELFF.